The source of this T cell receptor beta chain is a study of cytomegalovirus exposure and HLA in healthy donors. Study background: In an earlier analysis, 95 million to 140 million unique TCR beta sequences were found from some 180 million T cells. Unique TCRs numbering about 85 million, obtained from HLA-typed donors, made up an early data release.

V lost 3 bases, J lost 4 bases, and 7 bases lay in between. The CDR3 is 12 amino acids. Germline CDR1 LNHDA, CDR2 SQIVND (reference sequence). Study results and caveats: Later analysis revealed greater clonal expansion in HLA-associated TCR beta chains than in equally common others. Presence/absence analyses assumed roughly uniform sequencing depth across donors.

About this clone itself: Its antigen is still unknown. Other nucleotide sequences in the sample specify the same CDR3.

13 Jbeta primers and 60 Vbeta primers were used for the PCR. The table came from immunoSEQ multiplex PCR; TCRdb's copy has only in-frame clones and leaves some out. The table lists 110,000 to 150,000 clones, about 70% of them singletons. This sequence joins TRBV19 and TRBJ2-7; a weak D match, TRBD1 (6 bases). The sequenced material came from PBMCs. The TCR originated in a woman in her forties in good health and CMV-seronegative. CDR3 sequence (DNA): TGTGCCAGTAGTATCCAGGGGTACGAGCAGTACTTC. Protein sequence: CASSIQGYEQYF. Full variable domain (outside the CDR3, taken from reference TRBV19 and TRBJ2-7): DGGITQSPKYLFRKEGQNVTLSCEQNLNHDAMYWYRQDPGQGLRLIYYSQIVNDFQKGDIAEGYSVSREKKESFPLTVTSAQKNPTAFYLCASSIQGYEQYFGPGTRLTVT.